This TCR beta chain was identified in a study of OX40 agonist ivuxolimab in advanced cancers. Looking at the study overall: Patients received intravenous ivuxolimab every 2 weeks at 0.01 to 10 mg/kg. Dose-escalation patients had hepatocellular carcinoma, melanoma, renal cell or head and neck cancer. Of the participants, over 30% had some prior anti-PD-1, anti-PD-L1 or anti-CTLA-4 therapy, which was allowed.

General study points: The 0.1-3.0 mg/kg partial responders had among the lowest clonal expansion.

On this clone itself: The antigen remains unidentified.

This table comes from immunoSEQ multiplex PCR, and its TCRdb copy is limited to in-frame clones, with some not included. Of tens of thousands of clones in the sample, around 82% were seen once. In germline, CDR1 is SGHTA, CDR2 FQGNSA. V was clipped by 4 bases and J by 7 bases, with 13 bases between them. This CDR3 has 13 amino acids. The chain is built from TRBV7-2 and TRBJ1-2, with D perhaps TRBD1 (6 bases). The clonotype was recovered from an adult with an advanced solid tumor such as melanoma, head and neck, liver or kidney cancer. Sample: CD4+ or CD8+ T cells sorted from blood, taken in a trial of the OX40 agonist ivuxolimab. CDR3 sequence: CASSSPVGGGYTF. CDR3 sequence (DNA): TGTGCCAGCAGCTCCCCTGTAGGGGGTGGCTACACCTTC. Full variable domain (outside the CDR3, taken from reference TRBV7-2 and TRBJ1-2): GAGVSQSPSNKVTEKGKDVELRCDPISGHTALYWYRQSLGQGLEFLIYFQGNSAPDKSGLPSDRFSAERTGGSVSTLTIQRTQQEDSAVYLCASSSPVGGGYTFGSGTRLTVV.